What follows are 13 T cell receptor beta chains derived from one specimen sequenced in a study of shared clonotypes between healthy human individuals. The assay was immunoSEQ multiplex PCR, and TCRdb's table has in-frame clones only and misses some. Among over a million clones listed, around 98% were seen once. The source material was naive CD4+ T cells sorted from blood. Subset indicated: CD45RA+ positively selected. The receptors derive from a young man in good health.

The rearrangement joins TRBV19 to TRBJ1-1; D unclear. The germline V gene has CDR1 LNHDA and CDR2 SQIVND (reference sequence). CDR3 length: 16 amino acids. Deletions cut 10 bases from V and 1 base from J, with 22 bases between. The CDR3 DNA sequence: TGTGCCACCAGCCGTCTCCCCGGGGTGGGGAACACTGAAGCTTTCTTT. It specifies CATSRLPGVGNTEAFF.

This clone has just one count. V is TRBV4-1 and J is TRBJ2-5, with D tentatively TRBD2 (5 bases). The CDR3 loop spans 16 amino acids. With 0 bases removed from V and 2 bases from J, the gap between germline ends came to 13 bases. Looked up from germline, CDR1 is MGHRA and CDR2 is YSYEKL. The CDR3 region has the DNA TGCGCCAGCAGCCAAGACGCCTGGACTGCTCAAGAGACCCAGTACTTC. It specifies CASSQDAWTAQETQYF.

This chain connects TRBV5-1 to TRBJ2-3, with 7 positions matching TRBD1. The CDR3 consists of 14 residues. V trimming: 3 bases; J trimming: 2 bases; junction bases outside the gene matches: 3. The germline V gene has CDR1 SGHRS and CDR2 YFSETQ. CDR3 DNA sequence: TGCGCCAGCAGCTCCGGGACAGCCACAGATACGCAGTATTTT. This translates into CASSSGTATDTQYF.

The V gene is TRBV18, the J gene TRBJ2-5; TRBD2 matches at 10 bases. J lost 0 bases, V lost 4 bases, and 2 bases had no gene match. The CDR3 is 15 amino acids. Germline-derived CDR1 and CDR2 are KGHSH and LQKENI. The CDR3 bases are TGTGCCAGCTCACTGACTAGCGGGTACCAAGAGACCCAGTACTTC. Protein: CASSLTSGYQETQYF.

J is TRBJ1-5 and V is TRBV29-1, with 7 nucleotides matching TRBD1. The CDR3 sequence is 13 residues long. From germline, CDR1 is SQVTM and CDR2 ANQGSEA. V lost 4 bases to trimming and J lost 4 bases; unmatched junction nucleotides: 4. CDR3 DNA sequence: TGCAGCGTTGTGGAGGGGGCTAATCAGCCCCAGCATTTT. As protein: CSVVEGANQPQHF.

The chain combines TRBV6-5 with TRBJ2-2; perhaps TRBD2 as D (6 bases). V dropped 5 bases and J dropped 7 bases, with 11 bases sitting between them. The germline gives CDR1 MNHEY, CDR2 SVGAGI. The CDR3 contains 13 residues. CDR3 sequence reads: CASSLWEDGELFF. CDR3 sequence (DNA): TGTGCCAGCAGTCTCTGGGAGGACGGGGAGCTGTTTTTT.

Regarding this clone: The sample has other DNA sequences that encode this CDR3 too. The chain uses TRBV15 and TRBJ2-7, with D perhaps matching TRBD1 (6 bases). CDR3 size: 14 residues. The V gene's germline CDR1 is LNHNV and CDR2 YYDKDF (reference sequence). V lost 1 base and J lost 1, with 8 bases in between. As DNA, the CDR3 is TGTGCCACCAGCAGAGGTCAGGGGTCCTACGAGCAGTACTTC. Its translation: CATSRGQGSYEQYF.

This clone was found once. The chain links TRBV28 to TRBJ2-6; D is unresolved. V was shortened by 6 bases and J by 0 bases, with 12 bases between the two germline ends. The CDR3 extends over 16 amino acids. From germline, CDR1 is MDHEN and CDR2 SYDVKM. The CDR3: CASSFTMFSGANVLTF. Written as DNA, the CDR3 is TGTGCCAGCAGCTTTACCATGTTCTCTGGGGCCAACGTCCTGACTTTC.

The chain uses TRBV18 and TRBJ2-7, with 11 bases identical to TRBD2. CDR3 length: 16 residues. J lost 4 bases, V lost 0 bases, and 5 bases had no gene match. Per germline, CDR1 KGHSH and CDR2 LQKENI. CDR3 coding DNA: TGTGCCAGCTCACCACCGACGGGACTAGCGGTATACGAGCAGTACTTC. Its protein is CASSPPTGLAVYEQYF.

This chain connects TRBV11-2 to TRBJ2-4; 7 bases line up with TRBD2. In germline, CDR1 is SGHAT, CDR2 FQNNGV. V gave up 6 bases and J gave up 1 base; unmatched junction bases: 3. The CDR3 loop spans 14 amino acids. This CDR3 reads CASRSLAAKNIQYF. The CDR3 DNA is TGTGCCAGCAGATCACTAGCGGCCAAAAACATTCAGTACTTC.

The chain employs TRBV4-3 and TRBJ2-7; a weak D match, TRBD1 (6 bases). CDR1 and CDR2 from the germline V gene are LGHNA and YSLEER. This CDR3 has 16 amino acids. Trimming stripped 0 bases from V and 2 bases from J, with 14 bases between. In nucleotides, the CDR3 is TGCGCCAGCAGCCAAGATACCCGACAGGATGCCTACGAGCAGTACTTC. Translation: CASSQDTRQDAYEQYF.

The CDR3 nucleotides are TGTGCCAGCAGCGTAGGGGACACGAGCACAGATACGCAGTATTTT. It yields the protein CASSVGDTSTDTQYF. V is TRBV9 and J is TRBJ2-3, with a possible D match to TRBD1 (6 bases). This CDR3 is built from 15 residues. V lost 0 bases and J 0 bases, leaving 8 bases between the germline ends. The germline gives CDR1 SGDLS, CDR2 YYNGEE.

A remark on this clone: This sample also contains other DNA sequences that code for the same CDR3. This chain joins TRBV7-9 and TRBJ1-5; 7 bases agree with TRBD1. The CDR3 loop spans 13 amino acids. V lost 5 bases and J lost 6; bases outside the gene matches: 4. CDR1 and CDR2 from the germline V gene are SEHNR and FQNEAQ (reference sequence). CDR3 protein: CASSPGGGQPQHF. The CDR3 DNA reads TGTGCCAGCAGCCCAGGGGGGGGTCAGCCCCAGCATTTT.